A single sample is the source of the 32 T cell receptor beta chains below, sequenced in a study of CD8+CD57+ T cells in acquired aplastic anemia. Genomic DNA served as template for TCR beta VDJ and CDR3 profiling. MiXCR was run by TCRdb on the reads, yielding one entry per CDR3 protein. This sample carries approximately 170,000 distinct CDR3 sequences, about 53% of them seen once, and the ten largest clones take approximately 15%. Sequenced material: sorted CD4+, CD8+, or CD8+CD57+ T cells (not recorded which) from PBMCs. These receptors were collected from a human donor in good health, serving as a control.

The chain uses TRBV7-9 and TRBJ2-5; D is tentatively TRBD1 or TRBD2 (6 bases each). The CDR3 has 15 amino acids. The V end lost 1 base, the J end lost 5 bases, and 14 bases lay between the germline ends. Germline-derived CDR1 and CDR2 are SEHNR and FQNEAQ (reference sequence). The CDR3 reads CASSLVWGAQETQYF. The CDR3 DNA is TGTGCCAGCAGCTTAGTCTGGGGGGCGCAGGAGACCCAGTACTTC.

Regarding this clonotype: At one end, the junction sequence differs from germline, possibly due to a read error. CDR3 loop: CASSLDQGVTDTQYF. The CDR3 DNA is TGTGCCAGCAGCTTGGACCAGGGTGTGACAGATACGCAGTATTTT. V usage is TRBV5-1 and J usage is TRBJ2-3; weak D call: TRBD1 (5 bases). The germline CDR1 and CDR2 sequences are SGHRS and YFSETQ. This CDR3 contains 15 residues. The whole variable domain, remainder taken from reference TRBV5-1 and TRBJ2-3, is KAGVTQTPRYLIKTRGQQVTLSCSPISGHRSVSWYQQTPGQGLQFLFEYFSETQRNKGNFPGRFSGRQFSNSRSEMNVSTLELGDSALYLCASSLDQGVTDTQYFGPGTRLTVL.

This clonotype was picked up a small number of times. The chain carries TRBV15 and TRBJ1-6, with D unresolved. The length of the CDR3 is 16 residues. Trimming removed 5 bases at V and 0 bases at J, with 11 bases between. The germline CDR1 and CDR2 sequences are LNHNV and YYDKDF (reference sequence). CDR3 amino acids: CATSGSMCSYNSPLHF. CDR3 DNA sequence: TGTGCCACCAGCGGGTCCATGTGCTCCTATAATTCACCCCTCCACTTT.

The chain carries TRBV30 and TRBJ1-2; D not certain. This CDR3 is 14 amino acids long. From germline, CDR1 is GTSNPN and CDR2 SVGIG (reference sequence). The V and J ends lost 1 base and 3 bases respectively, with 12 bases between them. In nucleotides, the CDR3 is TGTGCCTGGAGTGGGGCCGCCGGTTACTATGGCTACACCTTC. It yields the protein CAWSGAAGYYGYTF.

The V and J genes are TRBV2 and TRBJ2-3; 8 bases map to TRBD1. The CDR3 totals 12 residues. The junction had 1 base not matched to a gene; V was cut back by 6 bases and J by 5 bases. Germline CDR1 SNHLY, CDR2 FYNNEI. The CDR3 protein is CASRGQGDTQYF. The CDR3 region has the DNA TGTGCCAGCAGAGGACAGGGAGATACGCAGTATTTT.

This clonotype was seen at least ten times. V is TRBV6-6 and J is TRBJ2-7, with D perhaps matching TRBD1 (5 bases). Per germline, CDR1 MNHNY and CDR2 SVGAGI (reference sequence). The CDR3 has 14 residues. V was pared by 6 bases and J by 0 bases, with 12 bases between. In DNA, the CDR3 is TGTGCCAGCAGCACCCGACAGTCCTCCTACGAGCAGTACTTC. It specifies CASSTRQSSYEQYF.

The rearrangement uses TRBV19 and TRBJ1-1; 8 nucleotides align to TRBD1. CDR3 length equals 13 residues. The ends lost 5 bases at V and 5 bases at J; junction bases unmatched: 4. Germline loops: CDR1 LNHDA, CDR2 SQIVND (reference sequence). This chain's CDR3 is CASSYRGGTEAFF. In DNA form, the CDR3 reads TGTGCCAGTAGTTACAGGGGGGGAACTGAAGCTTTCTTT.

The count of this clonotype is one. The J gene is TRBJ2-7, the V gene TRBV7-8; D gene ambiguous. Per the germline V gene, CDR1 is SGHVS and CDR2 is FQNEAQ. Between the trimmed V and J ends, which lost 1 base and 3 bases, there was a span of 7 bases. The CDR3 covers 13 residues. The chain's CDR3 is CASSLDRHYEQYF. The DNA for the CDR3 is TGTGCCAGCAGCTTAGATCGTCACTACGAGCAGTACTTC.

This clonotype has just a few counts. This chain links TRBV7-3 with TRBJ2-5, with D perhaps matching TRBD2 (6 bases). Per germline, CDR1 SGHTA and CDR2 FQGTGA. The CDR3 covers 13 residues. Trimming took off 3 bases at V and 5 bases at J, with 10 bases between the two ends. Here the CDR3 DNA reads TGTGCCAGCAGCTTCCAGGGAGGTGAGACCCAGTACTTC. This encodes CASSFQGGETQYF.

The J gene is TRBJ1-1, the V gene TRBV12-3 or TRBV12-4; the D is unclear. V was cut by 7 bases and J by 6 bases, with 15 bases left in between. This CDR3 spans 13 amino acids. Here the CDR3 DNA reads TGTGCCAGCAACCTAGGAATCGTGGCTGAAGCTTTCTTT. Its translation: CASNLGIVAEAFF.

This clonotype was detected ten times or more. The CDR3 loop is CASSSRGSYNSPLHF. CDR3 DNA sequence: TGTGCCAGCAGTTCCCGGGGCTCCTATAATTCACCCCTCCACTTT. This chain links TRBV12-3 or TRBV12-4 with TRBJ1-6; no clear D gene. Trimming removed 4 bases at V and 0 bases at J, with 7 bases between. The CDR3 has 15 amino acids.

There are many counts of this clonotype. The chain uses TRBV7-2 and TRBJ2-2; D perhaps matches TRBD1 (6 bases). The CDR3 covers 17 residues. Germline V gives CDR1 SGHTA, CDR2 FQGNSA. V was cut by 6 bases and J by 1 base, with 18 bases left in between. The CDR3 loop reads CASRLPRTDLNTGELFF. CDR3 nucleotides: TGTGCCAGCAGACTACCCCGGACAGATTTGAACACCGGGGAGCTGTTTTTT. The complete variable domain, with remaining parts taken from reference TRBV7-2 and TRBJ2-2, reads GAGVSQSPSNKVTEKGKDVELRCDPISGHTALYWYRQSLGQGLEFLIYFQGNSAPDKSGLPSDRFSAERTGGSVSTLTIQRTQQEDSAVYLCASRLPRTDLNTGELFFGEGSRLTVL.

This clonotype was picked up a small number of times. A much larger clone lies a single base off, so this may be a read error. The chain links TRBV11-3 to TRBJ2-2; possible D gene TRBD2, 6 bases. The ends were cut back, 5 bases at V and 6 bases at J, with 16 bases in the middle. The germline V gene encodes CDR1 SGHNT and CDR2 YENEEA. The CDR3 consists of 15 residues. CDR3 sequence: CASSTQGRGSGELFF. In nucleotides, the CDR3 is TGTGCCAGCAGCACCCAAGGACGGGGGTCCGGGGAGCTGTTTTTT.

A remark on this clonotype: A read error may produce the germline difference seen at one junction end. The genes are TRBV7-3 and TRBJ2-3, with D possibly matching TRBD2 (6 bases). There are 14 residues in the CDR3. Germline-derived CDR1 and CDR2 are SGHTA and FQGTGA. Here the CDR3 DNA reads TGTGCCATCAGCCTTAGCGGACCCACAGATACGCAGTATTTT. Translated: CAISLSGPTDTQYF.

The chain joins TRBV19 to TRBJ1-2; a weak D match, TRBD1 (5 bases). This CDR3 comprises 13 residues. Germline assignment: CDR1 LNHDA and CDR2 SQIVND (reference sequence). Trimming shortened V by 5 bases and J by 5 bases, and 12 bases separated the two germline ends. This chain's CDR3 is CASSSQDPYGYTF. DNA for the CDR3: TGTGCCAGTAGTTCACAGGACCCTTATGGCTACACCTTC.

The chain is built from TRBV7-8 and TRBJ2-7; 8 nucleotides match TRBD1. Germline lookup yields CDR1 SGHVS and CDR2 FQNEAQ. The CDR3 spans 15 residues. Trimming took 3 bases from V and 4 from J; bases not matched to a gene: 8. CDR3 bases: TGTGCCAGCAGCTTTACGACAGGGGTGAGATACGAGCAGTACGTC. It specifies CASSFTTGVRYEQYV.

This clonotype has ten or more counts. The chain combines TRBV19 with TRBJ2-1, with 8 bases identical to TRBD2. With 4 bases clipped from V and 7 bases from J, the junction kept 9 bases outside the gene matches. The CDR3 extends over 15 amino acids. The V gene's germline CDR1 is LNHDA and CDR2 SQIVND (reference sequence). For the CDR3, the DNA is TGTGCCAGTAGTACATACCCGGGGGGGCGAAATGAGCAGTTCTTC. It encodes CASSTYPGGRNEQFF.

The chain couples TRBV19 to TRBJ2-5; no clear D. There are 14 residues in the CDR3. Trimming removed 3 bases at V and 5 bases at J, with 13 bases between. CDR1 LNHDA and CDR2 SQIVND come from the germline V gene (reference sequence). The CDR3: CASSIGRRGETQYF. In DNA, the CDR3 is TGTGCCAGTAGTATCGGTAGGCGTGGGGAGACCCAGTACTTC.

This chain links TRBV2 with TRBJ1-2, with 7 bases identical to TRBD1. The CDR3 consists of 15 residues. The germline V gene encodes CDR1 SNHLY and CDR2 FYNNEI. V shed 4 bases and J 4 bases; nucleotides not matched to a gene: 9. The CDR3 nucleotides read TGTGCCAGCAGTGTTGTAAAGGGGGCCATCTATGGCTACACCTTC. Protein sequence: CASSVVKGAIYGYTF.

V is TRBV13 and J is TRBJ2-5; 9 positions match TRBD1. J gave up 2 bases and V 5 bases, and 9 bases lay outside the gene matches. This CDR3 has 16 amino acids. The germline V gene has CDR1 PRHDT and CDR2 FYEKMQ (reference sequence). CDR3 loop: CASSPRTGTGQETQYF. The CDR3 DNA follows: TGTGCCAGCAGCCCCCGGACCGGGACAGGGCAAGAGACCCAGTACTTC. Supplemented by reference TRBV13 and TRBJ2-5, the full variable domain reads AAGVIQSPRHLIKEKRETATLKCYPIPRHDTVYWYQQGPGQDPQFLISFYEKMQSDKGSIPDRFSAQQFSDYHSELNMSSLELGDSALYFCASSPRTGTGQETQYFGPGTRLLVL.

The V gene is TRBV7-9, the J gene TRBJ2-1; no reliable D call. Germline CDR1 is SEHNR and CDR2 is FQNEAQ (reference sequence). This CDR3 region has 18 residues. Trimming cost V 1 base and J 6 bases, with 22 bases left between them. CDR3 loop: CASSLGSLEQDVPNEQFF. The CDR3 DNA is TGTGCCAGCAGCTTAGGCTCCCTGGAGCAAGATGTCCCCAATGAGCAGTTCTTC.

Concerning this clonotype: The junction departs from germline at one end; a sequencing error may be responsible. This chain joins TRBV19 and TRBJ1-1, with D tentatively TRBD1 (5 bases). Germline-derived CDR1 and CDR2 are LNHDA and SQIVND (reference sequence). The CDR3 covers 13 residues. The CDR3 spells CASSRAGTYEASF. The CDR3, as DNA: TGTGCCAGTAGTCGCGCAGGGACCTATGAAGCTTCCTTT.

This clonotype appeared many times. The chain couples TRBV15 to TRBJ2-5, with D perhaps TRBD2 (5 bases). CDR1 and CDR2 (germline): LNHNV, YYDKDF (reference sequence). The CDR3 contains 15 residues. Trimming removed 4 bases from V and 4 bases from J, with 16 bases in between. This chain's CDR3 is CATSILTGNGETQYF. The DNA of the CDR3 is TGTGCCACCAGCATCCTCACGGGAAACGGAGAGACCCAGTACTTC.

This rearrangement joins TRBV5-5 to TRBJ2-7; TRBD2 aligns across 13 bases. V shed 4 bases, J shed 6 bases, and the junction held 4 bases outside the gene matches. Germline CDR1 and CDR2: SGHKS and YYEKEE (reference sequence). This CDR3 spans 14 amino acids. CDR3 coding DNA: TGTGCCAGCAGCCGCGGACTAGCGGGAGTCGAGCAGTACTTC. Translated: CASSRGLAGVEQYF. Combining the CDR3 with reference TRBV5-5 and TRBJ2-7 gives the whole variable domain DAGVTQSPTHLIKTRGQQVTLRCSPISGHKSVSWYQQVLGQGPQFIFQYYEKEERGRGNFPDRFSARQFPNYSSELNVNALLLGDSALYLCASSRGLAGVEQYFGPGTRLTVT.

The gene calls are TRBV25-1 and TRBJ2-5, with 12 bases lining up with TRBD2. J was trimmed by 4 bases and V by 4 bases; bases with no gene match: 13. The CDR3 length is 18 residues. Germline V gene lookup returns CDR1 MGHDK and CDR2 SYGVNS. Written as DNA, the CDR3 is TGTGCCAGCAGTGCAAGACTAGCGGGAGAGAGGACACGAGAGACCCAGTACTTC. Its protein product is CASSARLAGERTRETQYF. Using reference TRBV25-1 and TRBJ2-5 for the parts outside the CDR3, the full variable domain is EADIYQTPRYLVIGTGKKITLECSQTMGHDKMYWYQQDPGMELHLIHYSYGVNSTEKGDLSSESTVSRIRTEHFPLTLESARPSHTSQYLCASSARLAGERTRETQYFGPGTRLLVL.

This sequence joins TRBV7-9 and TRBJ1-1; D perhaps matches TRBD1 (5 bases). CDR3 length equals 16 residues. Looked up from germline, CDR1 is SEHNR and CDR2 is FQNEAQ (reference sequence). V was shortened by 5 bases and J by 1 base, with 17 bases between the two germline ends. CDR3 loop: CASSTLGEWGNTEAFF. For the CDR3, the DNA is TGTGCCAGCAGCACCCTAGGGGAGTGGGGGAACACTGAAGCTTTCTTT.

The CDR3 sequence is CASSGAGTENQPQHF. CDR3 nucleotide sequence: TGTGCCAGCAGCGGCGCCGGGACAGAAAATCAGCCCCAGCATTTT. This chain joins TRBV7-2 and TRBJ1-5; 7 nucleotides align to TRBD1. Germline loops: CDR1 SGHTA, CDR2 FQGNSA. V trimming: 5 bases; J trimming: 4 bases; junction bases outside the gene matches: 8. This CDR3 is 15 amino acids long.

About this clonotype itself: The conserved phenylalanine or tryptophan normally closing the CDR3 is absent here, so this likely arose from a read error. The DNA is omitted, as the CDR3 cannot be located on it reliably, and the CDR3 follows TCRdb's listing. V and J are TRBV7-3 and TRBJ1-3; the table's D call, TRBD1, was not checked against the DNA. The CDR3 sequence runs 14 residues, both termini included. Germline loops: CDR1 SGHTA, CDR2 FQGTGA. CDR3 region: CASSLSSSAGAANY.

The rearrangement uses TRBV5-1 and TRBJ1-1; D is uncertain. CDR3 length equals 14 residues. Germline V gene lookup returns CDR1 SGHRS and CDR2 YFSETQ. Trimming removed 0 bases from V and 6 bases from J, with 12 bases in between. The chain's CDR3 is CASSLGKNLPEAFF. The CDR3 DNA is TGCGCCAGCAGCTTGGGGAAAAATTTGCCTGAAGCTTTCTTT.

V and J are TRBV25-1 and TRBJ2-1, with D possibly being TRBD1 (5 bases). Deletions cut 4 bases from V and 6 bases from J, with 10 bases between. There are 13 residues in the CDR3. Germline V gives CDR1 MGHDK, CDR2 SYGVNS. The CDR3 loop reads CASSAPTVNEQFF. CDR3 sequence (DNA): TGTGCCAGCAGTGCCCCGACAGTCAATGAGCAGTTCTTC. Complete variable domain (other parts from reference TRBV25-1 and TRBJ2-1): EADIYQTPRYLVIGTGKKITLECSQTMGHDKMYWYQQDPGMELHLIHYSYGVNSTEKGDLSSESTVSRIRTEHFPLTLESARPSHTSQYLCASSAPTVNEQFFGPGTRLTVL.

This clonotype was counted many times. The genes are TRBV18 and TRBJ1-6; D not certain. Germline lookup yields CDR1 KGHSH and CDR2 LQKENI. CDR3 length: 13 residues. Trimming left V 4 bases short and J 8 bases short, with 9 bases between. The CDR3 loop is CASSLQRDSPLHF. CDR3 in DNA: TGTGCCAGCTCACTTCAGAGGGATTCACCCCTCCACTTT.

This clonotype was counted at least ten times. This sequence joins TRBV7-3 and TRBJ2-3, with D possibly matching TRBD2 (7 bases). V dropped 5 bases and J dropped 4 bases, with 10 bases sitting between them. The CDR3 extends over 13 amino acids. Germline values: CDR1 SGHTA, CDR2 FQGTGA. The DNA of the CDR3 is TGTGCCAGCAGCAGGGGGGGTTCAGATACGCAGTATTTT. It yields the protein CASSRGGSDTQYF.